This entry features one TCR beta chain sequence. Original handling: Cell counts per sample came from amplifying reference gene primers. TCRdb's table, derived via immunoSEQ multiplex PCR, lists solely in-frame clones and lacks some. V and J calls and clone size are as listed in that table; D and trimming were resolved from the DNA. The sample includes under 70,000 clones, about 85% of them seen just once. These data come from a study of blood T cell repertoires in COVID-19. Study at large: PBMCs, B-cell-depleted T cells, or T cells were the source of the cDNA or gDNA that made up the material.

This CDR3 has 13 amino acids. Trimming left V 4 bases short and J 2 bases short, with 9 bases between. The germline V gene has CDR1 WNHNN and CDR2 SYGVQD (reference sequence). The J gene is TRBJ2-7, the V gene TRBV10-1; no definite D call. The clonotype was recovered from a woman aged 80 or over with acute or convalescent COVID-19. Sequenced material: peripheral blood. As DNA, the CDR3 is TGCGCCAGCAGTGCCGAGATCCCCTACGAGCAGTACTTC. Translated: CASSAEIPYEQYF.